This T cell receptor (beta chain) emerged from a study of breast tumors, draining lymph nodes, adjacent tissues. General study points: Luminal-like breast cancer showed significantly greater tumor-nontumor repertoire similarity than basal-like breast cancer did. Most tumor T cells seemingly derive from lymph node, then expand in tumor. Compared with lymph nodes, tumors were less diverse; compared with nontumor tissue, more.

Germline CDR1 DFQATT, CDR2 SNEGSKA (reference sequence). CDR3 length: 16 amino acids. One entry per CDR3 protein, called by TCRdb with MiXCR from the multiplex PCR reads. This table holds under 250,000 distinct CDR3 sequences, about a third found once. Axillary draining lymph nodes of breast cancer patients supplied the node samples. To note about this clonotype: Its antigen is as yet unknown. The junction differs from germline at one of its ends, possibly a read error.

The origin of this receptor is a female donor with breast cancer. Some clones in this sample may be carry-over from other donors' samples. The V call is TRBV20-1, the J call TRBJ1-5; TRBD1 might be the D (6 bases). Sequenced sample: axillary lymph node tissue. In nucleotides, the CDR3 is TGCAGTGCTGGAGAATCCTCAGGGGCGGATAATCAACCCCAGCATTTT. Translated: CSAGESSGADNQPQHF.